This TCR beta chain emerged from a study of Ad26.COV2.S vaccination and SARS-CoV-2 variants. Findings and limits, study-wide: Placebo recipients showed lower spike-specific TCR breadth than vaccinees.

Documented treatment: roughly 20 received Ad26.COV2.S at low or high dose, single or two shots; five or six received placebo; per-sample allocation not given. It was on day 63 after the first vaccine or placebo injection that samples were taken. This Boston cohort included adults aged 18-55 years. In germline, CDR1 is LNHDA, CDR2 SQIVND (reference sequence). This CDR3 has 12 residues. With 4 bases removed from V and 7 bases from J, the gap between germline ends came to 7 bases. Comments on this clone: Its target is unknown.

The data were produced by immunoSEQ multiplex PCR, yet TCRdb's version contains in-frame clones alone and is incomplete. This table has some 480,000 clones, 70% to 90% appearing once. The TCR was taken from a person aged 18-60 years who received the Ad26.COV2.S COVID-19 vaccine or a placebo. The chain links TRBV19 to TRBJ2-2; D remains unclear. The sample here was peripheral blood, taken in a trial of Ad26.COV2.S vaccine versus placebo. This chain's CDR3 is CASSTQVGELFF. CDR3 nucleotide sequence: TGTGCCAGTAGTACCCAGGTCGGGGAGCTGTTTTTT.